A selection of T cell receptor beta chains follows, all from one sample in a study of T cells in Graves' hyperthyroidism and ophthalmopathy. TCRdb redid the calling of the multiplex PCR reads with MiXCR, one entry per CDR3 protein. The data contain 560,000 or so distinct CDR3 sequences, 20% of them singletons. Sequencing input: blood. Source of these receptors: a man aged 40-49 years with Graves' ophthalmopathy. Each CDR3 is given with its conserved first and last residue. D genes are given only for firm matches. The size field is filled for only some rows; it gives once, few, many or a size class.

clone_size: .; v_call: TRBV10-3; d_call: .; j_call: TRBJ1-1; cdr3_aa: CAISEHGQTNTEAFF; cdr3_nt: TGTGCCATCAGTGAGCATGGACAGACGAACACTGAAGCTTTCTTT
clone_size: few; v_call: TRBV27; d_call: .; j_call: TRBJ1-5; cdr3_aa: CASTGHSNQPQHF; cdr3_nt: TGTGCCAGTACTGGTCATAGCAATCAGCCCCAGCATTTT
clone_size: .; v_call: TRBV6-1; d_call: TRBD1; j_call: TRBJ2-7; cdr3_aa: CASSFLGTGAAYEQYF; cdr3_nt: TGTGCCAGCAGTTTCCTCGGGACAGGGGCGGCCTACGAGCAGTACTTC
clone_size: many; v_call: TRBV3-1; d_call: .; j_call: TRBJ1-2; cdr3_aa: CASSQDLAGRAGYTF; cdr3_nt: TGTGCCAGCAGCCAAGATCTTGCGGGACGCGCCGGCTACACCTTC
clone_size: many; v_call: TRBV10-3; d_call: .; j_call: TRBJ2-6; cdr3_aa: CAIRGVGANVLTF; cdr3_nt: TGTGCCATCCGGGGTGTTGGGGCCAACGTCCTGACTTTC
clone_size: .; v_call: TRBV9; d_call: TRBD2; j_call: TRBJ2-1; cdr3_aa: CASSPTSGMEQFF; cdr3_nt: TGTGCCAGCAGCCCCACTAGCGGGATGGAGCAGTTCTTC
clone_size: .; v_call: TRBV12-3/TRBV12-4; d_call: .; j_call: TRBJ1-1; cdr3_aa: CASSFAALTEAFF; cdr3_nt: TGTGCCAGCAGTTTTGCGGCTTTAACTGAAGCTTTCTTT
clone_size: .; v_call: TRBV24-1; d_call: .; j_call: TRBJ1-1; cdr3_aa: CATSGMSRLGTEAFF; cdr3_nt: TGTGCCACCAGTGGTATGTCGAGGCTGGGGACTGAAGCTTTCTTT
clone_size: many; v_call: TRBV30; d_call: .; j_call: TRBJ1-2; cdr3_aa: CAWRVVNYGYTF; cdr3_nt: TGTGCCTGGAGGGTAGTTAACTATGGCTACACCTTC
clone_size: few; v_call: TRBV3-1; d_call: .; j_call: TRBJ2-1; cdr3_aa: CASSQGATFNEQFF; cdr3_nt: TGTGCCAGCAGCCAAGGGGCCACTTTTAATGAGCAGTTCTTC
clone_size: many; v_call: TRBV18; d_call: .; j_call: TRBJ2-7; cdr3_aa: CASSPSPVIHEQYF; cdr3_nt: TGTGCCAGCTCACCATCTCCTGTCATTCACGAGCAGTACTTC
clone_size: few; v_call: TRBV7-2; d_call: TRBD2; j_call: TRBJ2-7; cdr3_aa: CASSRRIAGVWEQYF; cdr3_nt: TGTGCCAGCAGCCGCCGAATAGCGGGAGTTTGGGAGCAGTACTTC
clone_size: .; v_call: TRBV20-1; d_call: .; j_call: TRBJ2-7; cdr3_aa: CSARRTLRYEQYF; cdr3_nt: TGCAGTGCTCGGCGGACCCTCAGGTACGAGCAGTACTTC
clone_size: .; v_call: TRBV2; d_call: TRBD1; j_call: TRBJ2-6; cdr3_aa: CASSILDRAGANVLTF; cdr3_nt: TGTGCCAGCAGCATACTTGACAGGGCTGGGGCCAACGTCCTGACTTTC
clone_size: few; v_call: TRBV20-1; d_call: TRBD2; j_call: TRBJ2-1; cdr3_aa: CSASGASGRVGEQFF; cdr3_nt: TGCAGTGCTAGCGGGGCTAGCGGGAGAGTCGGAGAGCAGTTCTTC
clone_size: .; v_call: TRBV19; d_call: TRBD1; j_call: TRBJ2-1; cdr3_aa: CASSSGQTNEQFF; cdr3_nt: TGTGCCAGTAGTTCGGGACAGACAAATGAGCAGTTCTTC
clone_size: .; v_call: TRBV6-1; d_call: .; j_call: TRBJ2-7; cdr3_aa: CASSEASDPRYEQYF; cdr3_nt: TGTGCCAGCAGTGAAGCGTCAGACCCCCGCTACGAGCAGTACTTC
clone_size: .; v_call: TRBV4-3; d_call: .; j_call: TRBJ1-3; cdr3_aa: CASSQDVSGNTIYF; cdr3_nt: TGCGCCAGCAGCCAAGATGTCTCTGGAAACACCATATATTTT
clone_size: few; v_call: TRBV19; d_call: TRBD2; j_call: TRBJ2-1; cdr3_aa: CASTRRGLAENNEQFF; cdr3_nt: TGTGCCAGTACCCGACGCGGACTAGCGGAGAACAATGAGCAGTTCTTC
clone_size: many; v_call: TRBV28; d_call: TRBD2; j_call: TRBJ2-5; cdr3_aa: CASSLAGGFEETQYF; cdr3_nt: TGTGCCAGCAGTTTAGCGGGAGGTTTTGAGGAGACCCAGTACTTC
clone_size: many; v_call: TRBV5-6; d_call: TRBD1; j_call: TRBJ2-7; cdr3_aa: CASMTGPTSEQYF; cdr3_nt: TGTGCCAGCATGACAGGGCCTACTTCCGAGCAGTACTTC
clone_size: .; v_call: TRBV11-2; d_call: TRBD2; j_call: TRBJ2-1; cdr3_aa: CASGYPPTGTSGGENEQFF; cdr3_nt: TGTGCCAGCGGATACCCCCCTACCGGGACTAGCGGGGGGGAAAATGAGCAGTTCTTC
clone_size: many; v_call: TRBV2; d_call: .; j_call: TRBJ2-7; cdr3_aa: CASLPGIGYSYEQYF; cdr3_nt: TGTGCCAGCCTGCCGGGAATAGGCTATTCCTACGAGCAGTACTTC
clone_size: few; v_call: TRBV20-1; d_call: TRBD2; j_call: TRBJ2-1; cdr3_aa: CSATPPGLAGDRGEQFF; cdr3_nt: TGCAGTGCAACTCCCCCAGGGCTAGCGGGAGATCGTGGTGAGCAGTTCTTC
clone_size: .; v_call: TRBV5-1; d_call: .; j_call: TRBJ1-1; cdr3_aa: CASSLGQEAFF; cdr3_nt: TGCGCCAGCAGCTTGGGCCAAGAAGCTTTCTTT
clone_size: .; v_call: TRBV6-1; d_call: .; j_call: TRBJ1-2; cdr3_aa: CASSEVASGGFRGYTF; cdr3_nt: TGTGCCAGCAGTGAAGTGGCGTCGGGGGGCTTTAGGGGCTACACCTTC
clone_size: few; v_call: TRBV11-2; d_call: TRBD2; j_call: TRBJ2-2; cdr3_aa: CASSVALAGGPNTGELFF; cdr3_nt: TGTGCCAGCAGCGTAGCCCTAGCGGGAGGGCCCAACACCGGGGAGCTGTTTTTT
clone_size: .; v_call: TRBV7-2; d_call: TRBD1; j_call: TRBJ1-5; cdr3_aa: CASSLGVGGYQPQHF; cdr3_nt: TGTGCCAGCAGCTTAGGGGTAGGGGGCTATCAGCCCCAGCATTTT
clone_size: .; v_call: TRBV3-1; d_call: .; j_call: TRBJ1-2; cdr3_aa: CASSQMRFGYGYTF; cdr3_nt: TGTGCCAGCAGCCAAATGAGGTTTGGATATGGCTACACCTTC
clone_size: .; v_call: TRBV6-1; d_call: TRBD1; j_call: TRBJ2-3; cdr3_aa: CASSPDRGWTDTQYF; cdr3_nt: TGTGCCAGCAGTCCCGACAGGGGGTGGACAGATACGCAGTATTTT
clone_size: .; v_call: TRBV28; d_call: TRBD2; j_call: TRBJ2-2; cdr3_aa: CASSLSGRAAGELFF; cdr3_nt: TGTGCCAGCAGCCTTAGCGGGAGGGCCGCCGGGGAGCTGTTTTTT
clone_size: .; v_call: TRBV5-4; d_call: TRBD1; j_call: TRBJ1-2; cdr3_aa: CASSPGQESPYGYTF; cdr3_nt: TGTGCCAGCAGCCCTGGACAGGAGTCCCCCTATGGCTACACCTTC
clone_size: many; v_call: TRBV3-1; d_call: .; j_call: TRBJ1-1; cdr3_aa: CASSQDGRLTEAFF; cdr3_nt: TGTGCCAGCAGCCAGGATGGTCGCCTAACTGAAGCTTTCTTT
clone_size: .; v_call: TRBV10-3; d_call: .; j_call: TRBJ2-7; cdr3_aa: CAITDRDGPYEQYF; cdr3_nt: TGTGCCATCACAGATAGGGACGGACCCTACGAGCAGTACTTC
clone_size: many; v_call: TRBV20-1; d_call: .; j_call: TRBJ1-1; cdr3_aa: CSAKPGHLNTEAFF; cdr3_nt: TGCAGTGCTAAACCGGGACATCTGAACACTGAAGCTTTCTTT
clone_size: few; v_call: TRBV18; d_call: TRBD2; j_call: TRBJ2-5; cdr3_aa: CASSPGLAGVSETQYF; cdr3_nt: TGTGCCAGCTCACCAGGACTAGCGGGAGTGAGTGAGACCCAGTACTTC
clone_size: many; v_call: TRBV5-5; d_call: .; j_call: TRBJ2-3; cdr3_aa: CASSPGGGASTDTQYF; cdr3_nt: TGTGCCAGCAGCCCCGGAGGGGGCGCGAGCACAGATACGCAGTATTTT
clone_size: few; v_call: TRBV6-5; d_call: .; j_call: TRBJ1-1; cdr3_aa: CASSFLGTNTEAFF; cdr3_nt: TGTGCCAGCAGTTTCCTGGGAACGAACACTGAAGCTTTCTTT
clone_size: few; v_call: TRBV11-3; d_call: TRBD1; j_call: TRBJ2-2; cdr3_aa: CASSPRTGERTGELFF; cdr3_nt: TGTGCCAGCAGCCCGCGGACAGGGGAAAGAACCGGGGAGCTGTTTTTT
clone_size: many; v_call: TRBV11-3; d_call: .; j_call: TRBJ2-3; cdr3_aa: CASSIETGTQYF; cdr3_nt: TGTGCCAGCAGCATCGAGACGGGTACGCAGTATTTT
clone_size: few; v_call: TRBV30; d_call: .; j_call: TRBJ2-1; cdr3_aa: CAWRALGGSYNEQFF; cdr3_nt: TGTGCCTGGAGGGCCCTGGGGGGCTCCTACAATGAGCAGTTCTTC
clone_size: .; v_call: TRBV27; d_call: .; j_call: TRBJ2-5; cdr3_aa: CASRDLGLGETQYF; cdr3_nt: TGTGCCAGCAGGGACCTCGGATTGGGAGAGACCCAGTACTTC
clone_size: few; v_call: TRBV2; d_call: .; j_call: TRBJ2-7; cdr3_aa: CASRARGAYEQYF; cdr3_nt: TGTGCCAGCAGGGCGAGGGGGGCCTACGAGCAGTACTTC
clone_size: .; v_call: TRBV4-2; d_call: .; j_call: TRBJ2-7; cdr3_aa: CASSQDPVNEQYF; cdr3_nt: TGTGCCAGCAGCCAGGACCCCGTTAACGAGCAGTACTTC
clone_size: .; v_call: TRBV28; d_call: .; j_call: TRBJ2-7; cdr3_aa: CASRELAGEQYF; cdr3_nt: TGTGCCAGCAGGGAACTAGCTGGTGAGCAGTACTTC
clone_size: .; v_call: TRBV27; d_call: .; j_call: TRBJ2-2; cdr3_aa: CASSSSGLGVTGELFF; cdr3_nt: TGTGCCAGCAGTTCTTCAGGGTTAGGAGTGACCGGGGAGCTGTTTTTT
clone_size: many; v_call: TRBV28; d_call: .; j_call: TRBJ1-2; cdr3_aa: CASSQDGPYGYTF; cdr3_nt: TGTGCCAGCAGTCAAGACGGGCCCTACGGCTACACCTTC